This T cell receptor (beta chain) was profiled in a study of blood T cells in healthy people across ages. Whole-study findings and limits: Estimates of total diversity, which came from one million sequenced T cells, were considered to be underestimates.

With a J-beta primer mix and a sample-barcoded 5' primer, a second PCR ran roughly 6 to 11 cycles. Per-sample output comprised a minimum of 3 million paired-end reads containing CDR3. Each CDR3 protein gets one entry after TCRdb re-called the 5' RACE reads with MiXCR. The data contain over 1.5 million distinct CDR3 sequences, around half of them singletons. Trimming took off 0 bases at V and 11 bases at J, with 13 bases between the two ends. CDR1 is SQVTM and CDR2 is ANQGSEA in the germline V gene. This CDR3 spans 12 amino acids. This clonotype has only a few counts. The antigen is not known. V gene TRBV29-1 combines with J gene TRBJ2-5; no definite D call. The source of this sequence is a woman in her forties in good health. The sequencing sample was made of blood. The CDR3 loop reads CSVEDRQSGQYF. The CDR3 DNA is TGCAGCGTTGAAGATCGTCAGTCTGGGCAGTACTTC.